Each of the 24 T cell receptor beta chains below was sequenced from the same sample in a study of T cells in localized non-small cell lung cancer. Generated by immunoSEQ multiplex PCR, the TCRdb table keeps only in-frame clones and is missing some. The sample consists of some 53,000 clones, 86% of them appearing once. The specimen was peripheral blood, collected before any cancer treatment. The receptor set was obtained from a male donor older than 55 with stage III squamous cell lung carcinoma.

V gene TRBV6-5 combines with J gene TRBJ2-7; 12 bases map to TRBD2. V lost 4 bases to trimming and J lost 7 bases; unmatched junction nucleotides: 5. The CDR3 consists of 14 residues. Germline V gene data show CDR1 as MNHEY and CDR2 as SVGAGI. Here the CDR3 DNA reads TGTGCCAGCAGTTTGACTAGCGGGAGTCGGGAGCAGTACTTC. As protein: CASSLTSGSREQYF.

J is TRBJ2-3 and V is TRBV7-9; D tentatively reads TRBD1 or TRBD2 (6 bases each). Trimming stripped 6 bases from V and 4 bases from J, with 23 bases between. The CDR3 extends over 17 amino acids. Germline V gene lookup returns CDR1 SEHNR and CDR2 FQNEAQ (reference sequence). The CDR3, as DNA: TGTGCCAGCAGAACCAGCCGGGGGCGCGCTTGGGCAGATACGCAGTATTTT. As protein: CASRTSRGRAWADTQYF. Full variable domain (missing parts from reference TRBV7-9 and TRBJ2-3): DTGVSQNPRHKITKRGQNVTFRCDPISEHNRLYWYRQTLGQGPEFLTYFQNEAQLEKSRLLSDRFSAERPKGSFSTLEIQRTEQGDSAMYLCASRTSRGRAWADTQYFGPGTRLTVL.

The J gene is TRBJ2-5, the V gene TRBV2; D gene unclear. V was shortened by 4 bases and J by 3 bases, with 9 bases between the two germline ends. This CDR3 has 13 residues. Germline V gene sequence: CDR1 SNHLY, CDR2 FYNNEI. CDR3 coding DNA: TGTGCCAGCAGTGGGTGGACCGAAGAGACCCAGTACTTC. This sequence encodes CASSGWTEETQYF.

The chain uses TRBV11-1 and TRBJ2-1; D remains ambiguous. Germline values: CDR1 SGHAT, CDR2 FQDESV (reference sequence). The CDR3 spans 14 residues. Deletions cut 1 base from V and 5 bases from J, with 9 bases between. CDR3 DNA sequence: TGTGCCAGCAGCTTAGTTGGGTTAAACAATGAGCAGTTCTTC. Its protein is CASSLVGLNNEQFF.

The chain is built from TRBV9 and TRBJ1-6; D is ambiguous. V was clipped by 0 bases and J by 9 bases, with 10 bases between them. The CDR3 is made up of 14 amino acids. Germline CDR1 SGDLS, CDR2 YYNGEE. DNA of the CDR3: TGTGCCAGCAGCGTAGAACCCGATCTTTCACCCCTCCACTTT. Translating it yields CASSVEPDLSPLHF.

This rearrangement joins TRBV30 to TRBJ2-3; possible D gene TRBD2, 5 bases. The CDR3 runs to 13 residues. Trimming pared 2 bases from V and 5 bases from J, leaving 11 bases between. Germline V gene sequence: CDR1 GTSNPN, CDR2 SVGIG (reference sequence). The CDR3 region has the DNA TGTGCCTGGAGTACCCCGGCGGGAGATACGCAGTATTTT. As protein: CAWSTPAGDTQYF. Based on the CDR3 plus reference TRBV30 and TRBJ2-3, the full variable domain is SQTIHQWPATLVQPVGSPLSLECTVEGTSNPNLYWYRQAAGRGLQLLFYSVGIGQISSEVPQNLSASRPQDRQFILSSKKLLLSDSGFYLCAWSTPAGDTQYFGPGTRLTVL.

This sequence joins TRBV5-1 and TRBJ2-7; perhaps TRBD1 as D (5 bases). The CDR3 loop spans 13 amino acids. Trimming took off 0 bases at V and 5 bases at J, with 9 bases between the two ends. CDR1 and CDR2 from the germline V gene are SGHRS and YFSETQ. In DNA, the CDR3 is TGCGCCAGCAGCTTGGACAGGCCCCACGAGCAGTACTTC. This codes for CASSLDRPHEQYF.

The gene calls are TRBV10-3 and TRBJ1-1; D is uncertain. Trimming took off 8 bases at V and 2 bases at J, with 12 bases between the two ends. This CDR3 has 13 amino acids. The germline CDR1 and CDR2 sequences are ENHRY and SYGVKD. The CDR3 region is CAIGRTDNTEAFF. Written as DNA, the CDR3 is TGTGCCATCGGTAGGACCGATAACACTGAAGCTTTCTTT.

This chain connects TRBV5-1 to TRBJ1-4; D is undetermined. Looked up from germline, CDR1 is SGHRS and CDR2 is YFSETQ. CDR3 length: 16 amino acids. Trimming removed 4 bases from V and 0 bases from J, with 13 bases in between. The CDR3 DNA reads TGCGCCAGCAGCCCAGCGGGAGCGACAACTAATGAAAAACTGTTTTTT. Amino acid sequence: CASSPAGATTNEKLFF.

This chain connects TRBV5-1 to TRBJ1-2; D gene unclear. Trimming stripped 0 bases from V and 1 base from J, with 4 bases between. The CDR3 runs 13 residues. Germline V gene data show CDR1 as SGHRS and CDR2 as YFSETQ. The CDR3 DNA follows: TGCGCCAGCAGCTTGGACAGTAACTATGGCTACACCTTC. The encoded protein is CASSLDSNYGYTF. The complete variable domain, with remaining parts taken from reference TRBV5-1 and TRBJ1-2, reads KAGVTQTPRYLIKTRGQQVTLSCSPISGHRSVSWYQQTPGQGLQFLFEYFSETQRNKGNFPGRFSGRQFSNSRSEMNVSTLELGDSALYLCASSLDSNYGYTFGSGTRLTVV.

The rearrangement uses TRBV6-6 and TRBJ2-3; 8 nucleotides line up with TRBD2. The germline V gene has CDR1 MNHNY and CDR2 SVGAGI (reference sequence). The ends lost 6 bases at V and 4 bases at J; junction bases unmatched: 9. The CDR3 consists of 15 residues. In nucleotides, the CDR3 is TGTGCCAGCAGACGAACAGCGGGAGCAGCAGATACGCAGTATTTT. It yields the protein CASRRTAGAADTQYF.

V usage is TRBV28 and J usage is TRBJ2-3, with a tentative D call TRBD1 (5 bases). Germline V CDR1 and CDR2: MDHEN, SYDVKM. The CDR3 spans 15 residues. The ends were cut back, 4 bases at V and 3 bases at J, with 14 bases in the middle. The CDR3 loop is CASSSPGMRTDTQYF. The CDR3 coding sequence is TGTGCCAGCAGTTCTCCAGGGATGAGGACAGATACGCAGTATTTT.

CDR3 in amino acids: CASLENPSTDTQYF. As DNA, the CDR3 is TGCGCCAGCCTGGAGAATCCTAGCACAGATACGCAGTATTTT. This sequence joins TRBV5-1 and TRBJ2-3; no definite D call. V gave up 7 bases and J gave up 0 bases, with 12 bases separating them. This CDR3 region has 14 residues. Germline V gives CDR1 SGHRS, CDR2 YFSETQ.

Only a few counts were recorded for this clone. The chain links TRBV4-2 to TRBJ1-1; 10 bases fit TRBD1. Looked up from germline, CDR1 is LGHNA and CDR2 is YNFKEQ. J lost 8 bases, V lost 6 bases, and 6 bases had no gene match. This CDR3 has 13 amino acids. CDR3 bases: TGTGCCAGCAGTCGACAGGGGGCGTTGGAAGCTTTCTTT. Its protein product is CASSRQGALEAFF.

This clone has only one observation. V and J are TRBV4-2 and TRBJ2-2; D is possibly TRBD2 (6 bases). Germline CDR1 LGHNA, CDR2 YNFKEQ. The CDR3 loop spans 19 amino acids. The germline V and J ends were trimmed by 0 bases and 1 base, with 18 bases remaining between them. The chain's CDR3 is CASSQEASRGTLNTGELFF. CDR3 nucleotides: TGTGCCAGCAGCCAAGAAGCTAGTCGGGGGACTCTGAACACCGGGGAGCTGTTTTTT.

The rearrangement links TRBV15 to TRBJ2-2; either TRBD1 or TRBD2 may supply D (5 bases each). Trimming removed 1 base at V and 7 bases at J, with 16 bases between. The CDR3 has 16 residues. The germline CDR1 and CDR2 sequences are LNHNV and YYDKDF (reference sequence). CDR3 sequence: CATSRGGASWVGELFF. CDR3 DNA: TGTGCCACCAGCAGAGGAGGGGCTAGCTGGGTCGGGGAGCTGTTTTTT.

The chain joins TRBV6-1 to TRBJ1-6; no clear D gene. V was trimmed by 6 bases and J by 8 bases, leaving 5 bases between them. The CDR3 runs 11 residues. Germline V lookup: CDR1 MNHNS, CDR2 SASEGT. CDR3 loop: CASRSDSPLHF. CDR3 in DNA: TGTGCCAGCAGATCAGATTCACCCCTCCACTTT.

The chain carries TRBV5-1 and TRBJ2-5; D uncertain. CDR1 SGHRS and CDR2 YFSETQ come from the germline V gene. Deletions cut 2 bases from V and 4 bases from J, with 9 bases between. This CDR3 is 13 amino acids long. The CDR3 loop reads CASSFQDRETQYF. The CDR3 DNA is TGCGCCAGCAGCTTTCAGGACCGAGAGACCCAGTACTTC.

The chain couples TRBV18 to TRBJ1-3; D not resolved. The CDR3 extends over 16 amino acids. Trimming pared 5 bases from V and 0 bases from J, leaving 14 bases between. Germline V gene sequence: CDR1 KGHSH, CDR2 LQKENI. The CDR3 is CASSTARIRSGNTIYF. CDR3 coding DNA: TGTGCCAGCTCAACCGCCCGGATCCGCTCTGGAAACACCATATATTTT.

The V gene is TRBV5-1, the J gene TRBJ2-7; D is possibly TRBD2 (7 bases). CDR1 is SGHRS, CDR2 YFSETQ, per germline. CDR3 length equals 14 residues. Trimming took off 4 bases at V and 6 bases at J, with 17 bases between the two ends. The CDR3 sequence is CASSVRRGGPEQYF. CDR3 sequence (DNA): TGCGCCAGCAGCGTCAGGAGGGGGGGACCCGAGCAGTACTTC.

V and J are TRBV28 and TRBJ1-1; the D gene is possibly TRBD1 (5 bases). This CDR3 has 13 residues. Trimming left V 5 bases short and J 9 bases short, with 16 bases between. Germline V CDR1 and CDR2: MDHEN, SYDVKM. CDR3 sequence reads: CASSPAGGYKAFF. DNA of the CDR3: TGTGCCAGCAGTCCGGCCGGGGGATATAAAGCTTTCTTT.

The DNA of the CDR3 is TGTGCCAGCAGTTACAGGGACTCCTACGAGCAGTACTTC. It translates to CASSYRDSYEQYF. The rearrangement joins TRBV6-5 to TRBJ2-7; no clear D gene. This CDR3 spans 13 amino acids. The germline CDR1 and CDR2 sequences are MNHEY and SVGAGI. Trimming stripped 2 bases from V and 0 bases from J, with 5 bases between.

The rearrangement uses TRBV18 and TRBJ1-1; TRBD1 matches 8 bases. The germline gives CDR1 KGHSH, CDR2 LQKENI. The CDR3 is made up of 13 amino acids. The trim removed 6 bases at V and 4 bases at J, leaving 4 bases unmatched. The CDR3 reads CASSPDRGTEAFF. The CDR3 DNA reads TGTGCCAGCTCCCCTGACAGGGGCACTGAAGCTTTCTTT.

V is TRBV14 and J is TRBJ1-2; D ambiguous. V lost 1 base and J 5 bases, leaving 20 bases between the germline ends. CDR1 is SGHDN and CDR2 is FVKESK in the germline V gene. This CDR3 has 17 amino acids. The CDR3 spells CASSQVLRLNGVYGYTF. Written as DNA, the CDR3 is TGTGCCAGCAGCCAAGTACTCAGACTGAATGGGGTTTATGGCTACACCTTC.